This T cell receptor (beta chain) appears in the sequencing data of a study of CD8+ T cells in alopecia areata. Study summary: Dosing spanned 6 to 18 months on tofacitinib, then 6 months off drug.

With 4 bases clipped from V and 5 bases from J, the junction kept 9 bases outside the gene matches. CDR1 and CDR2 (germline): MNHEY, SVGAGI. This CDR3 region has 16 residues. Peripheral blood, together with lesional scalp punch biopsies, was collected from alopecia areata patients. RNA extraction and reverse transcription yielded cDNA as sequencing template. Assay: immunoSEQ multiplex PCR; the TCRdb copy retains only in-frame clones and omits some. The sample shows 170,000 or so clones, about 63% of them seen only once. V gene TRBV6-5 combines with J gene TRBJ2-3; 10 positions match TRBD2. The source of this sequence is a human donor with alopecia areata. The input for sequencing was CD4+ T cells sorted from blood, taken at week 0. CDR3 nucleotide sequence: TGTGCCAGCAGTTCAAAGCGGGGGGGCCGGAGAGATACGCAGTATTTT. This translates into CASSSKRGGRRDTQYF.